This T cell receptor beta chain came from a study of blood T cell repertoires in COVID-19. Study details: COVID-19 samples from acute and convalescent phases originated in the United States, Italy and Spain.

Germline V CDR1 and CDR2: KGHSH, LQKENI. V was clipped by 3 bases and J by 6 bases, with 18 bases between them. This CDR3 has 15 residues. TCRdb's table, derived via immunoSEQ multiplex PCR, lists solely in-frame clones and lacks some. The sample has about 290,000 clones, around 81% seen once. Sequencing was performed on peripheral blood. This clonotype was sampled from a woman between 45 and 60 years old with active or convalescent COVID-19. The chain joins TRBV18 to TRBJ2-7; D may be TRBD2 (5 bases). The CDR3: CASSPRTAPTTEQYF. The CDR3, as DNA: TGTGCCAGCTCACCCCGGACCGCCCCGACTACCGAGCAGTACTTC.